These 12 T cell receptor beta chains were sequenced from one sample in a study of shared clonotypes between healthy human individuals. Sequenced by immunoSEQ multiplex PCR; TCRdb stores in-frame clones only, minus some. The sample holds roughly 1 million clones, approximately 72% seen once. Sequencing used memory CD4+ T cells sorted from blood. Subset described: CD45RA-negative fraction. Receptors originate from a man aged 18-30 years in good health.

This chain links TRBV30 with TRBJ1-5, with 9 nucleotides matching TRBD1. The CDR3 has 13 residues. V shed 5 bases, J shed 3 bases, and the junction held 2 bases outside the gene matches. Germline V gene data show CDR1 as GTSNPN and CDR2 as SVGIG (reference sequence). CDR3 residues: CAWGQGINQPQHF. CDR3 coding DNA: TGTGCCTGGGGACAGGGGATCAATCAGCCCCAGCATTTT.

The chain is built from TRBV25-1 and TRBJ2-3; 12 nucleotides match TRBD2. Per germline, CDR1 MGHDK and CDR2 SYGVNS. The CDR3 sequence is 14 residues long. The V and J ends lost 4 bases and 8 bases, in that order; junction bases with no gene match: 4. In DNA, the CDR3 is TGTGCCAGCAGTGCTAGCGGGGGGGCCGCTACGCAGTATTTT. Its protein product is CASSASGGAATQYF.

On this clone itself: Other DNA sequences in the same sample also yield this CDR3. This chain connects TRBV18 to TRBJ1-1; tentative D call: TRBD1 (6 bases). The germline gives CDR1 KGHSH, CDR2 LQKENI. V was trimmed by 4 bases and J by 2 bases, leaving 8 bases between them. The CDR3 consists of 13 residues. This CDR3 reads CASSQGGNTEAFF. For the CDR3, the DNA is TGTGCCAGCTCACAGGGGGGCAACACTGAAGCTTTCTTT.

V gene TRBV5-6 combines with J gene TRBJ2-5; D gene unclear. With the DNA end fitting TRBJ2-7 better, the J assignment may be wrong. Germline V gives CDR1 SGHDT, CDR2 YYEEEE. This CDR3 has 14 residues. For the CDR3, the DNA is TGTGCCAGCAGCTTTCAAGGCCTCGTCTACGAGCAGTACTTC. Its protein is CASSFQGLVYEQYF.

This chain joins TRBV30 and TRBJ2-7, with D possibly called TRBD1 or TRBD2 (5 bases each). Germline CDR1 reads GTSNPN; CDR2 reads SVGIG (reference sequence). This CDR3 has 19 residues. V shed 2 bases and J shed 2 bases, with 28 bases lying between them. The CDR3 is CAWSPFTLDGLGVTYEQYF. The CDR3 region has the DNA TGTGCCTGGAGTCCCTTCACCCTCGACGGGTTGGGGGTCACCTACGAGCAGTACTTC. Full variable domain (remainder filled in from reference TRBV30 and TRBJ2-7): SQTIHQWPATLVQPVGSPLSLECTVEGTSNPNLYWYRQAAGRGLQLLFYSVGIGQISSEVPQNLSASRPQDRQFILSSKKLLLSDSGFYLCAWSPFTLDGLGVTYEQYFGPGTRLTVT.

About this clone: A read error may explain this, as a much larger clone is one base away. The rearrangement joins TRBV5-4 to TRBJ2-6; D call uncertain. The germline V gene has CDR1 SGHNT and CDR2 YYREEE (reference sequence). Trimming shortened V by 1 base and J by 0 bases, and 5 bases separated the two germline ends. The CDR3 runs 15 residues. CDR3 sequence (DNA): TGTGCCAGCAGCTTGCGGAACTCTGGGGCCAACGTCCTGACTTTC. It encodes CASSLRNSGANVLTF.

This clone came up a few times. The CDR3 reads CATSPASGAEETQYF. CDR3 bases: TGTGCCACCTCCCCGGCTAGCGGGGCGGAAGAGACCCAGTACTTC. V is TRBV10-3 and J is TRBJ2-5; 9 nucleotides agree with TRBD2. Per the germline V gene, CDR1 is ENHRY and CDR2 is SYGVKD. The CDR3 sequence is 15 residues long. J gave up 3 bases and V 10 bases, and 12 bases lay outside the gene matches.

The chain uses TRBV4-1 and TRBJ1-2; 7 bases are shared with TRBD1. Trimming at V came to 2 bases and at J to 4 bases, leaving 7 bases not matched to a gene. The CDR3 contains 15 residues. Germline-derived CDR1 and CDR2 are MGHRA and YSYEKL. CDR3 nucleotides: TGCGCCAGCAGCCAACCAAAAAGGGGGCTCTATGGCTACACCTTC. Translated, it gives CASSQPKRGLYGYTF.

The chain uses TRBV12-5 and TRBJ2-1, with D hard to call. V lost 1 base, J lost 0 bases, and 10 bases lay in between. The CDR3 covers 16 residues. Germline values: CDR1 LGHNT, CDR2 FRNRAP. In DNA, the CDR3 is TGTGCTAGTGGTTTGGGGTTCCCAAGCTCCTACAATGAGCAGTTCTTC. It codes for CASGLGFPSSYNEQFF.

The CDR3 nucleotides are TGCGCCAGCAGCCAAGGGTTCGGTCAGCCCCAGCATTTT. Its protein is CASSQGFGQPQHF. The chain employs TRBV4-1 and TRBJ1-5, with D hard to call. Deletions cut 1 base from V and 6 bases from J, with 7 bases between. CDR3 size: 13 residues. Germline CDR1 reads MGHRA; CDR2 reads YSYEKL.

This sequence joins TRBV7-2 and TRBJ1-5, with D hard to call. V gave up 2 bases and J gave up 6 bases, with 14 bases separating them. Germline CDR1 is SGHTA and CDR2 is FQGNSA. The CDR3 length is 15 residues. The CDR3 loop is CASSLFTDHRQPQHF. The CDR3 nucleotides read TGTGCCAGCAGCTTATTTACAGACCACCGTCAGCCCCAGCATTTT. The full variable domain, rest sourced from reference TRBV7-2 and TRBJ1-5, is GAGVSQSPSNKVTEKGKDVELRCDPISGHTALYWYRQSLGQGLEFLIYFQGNSAPDKSGLPSDRFSAERTGGSVSTLTIQRTQQEDSAVYLCASSLFTDHRQPQHFGDGTRLSIL.

This clone was recorded only once. This could be a read error, since a much larger clone is one nucleotide away. The CDR3 sequence is CASSSGSTDTQYF. Written as DNA, the CDR3 is TGTGCCAGCAGCTCCGGGAGCACAGATACGCAGTATTTT. The gene calls are TRBV7-2 and TRBJ2-3; D unclear. The CDR3 contains 13 residues. The germline V gene encodes CDR1 SGHTA and CDR2 FQGNSA. V shed 4 bases and J shed 0 bases, with 5 bases lying between them.